This T cell receptor beta chain appears in the sequencing data of a study of cytomegalovirus exposure and HLA in healthy donors. Remarks on this clone: Its antigen is undetermined.

The CDR3 runs 15 residues. V was pared by 0 bases and J by 6 bases, with 4 bases of the junction left unmatched. CDR1 and CDR2 from the germline V gene are SEHNR and FQNEAQ (reference sequence). Study results and caveats: TCR beta V segments were, for the most part, productive about 87% or about 30% of the time in an earlier analysis.

The PCR employed 60 Vbeta primers together with 13 Jbeta primers. The method was immunoSEQ multiplex PCR; TCRdb's version includes in-frame clones alone and lacks a portion of them. The repertoire has approximately 130,000 clones, about 84% of them found once; the top ten carry roughly 1.2%. Sequenced material: PBMCs. This receptor was obtained from a boy aged 10-17 years in good health and CMV-seronegative. The chain uses TRBV7-9 and TRBJ2-7; TRBD1 matches 11 bases. CDR3 sequence (DNA): TGTGCCAGCAGCTTAGCGGGACAGGGGGGGCGCGAGCAGTACTTC. It codes for CASSLAGQGGREQYF.